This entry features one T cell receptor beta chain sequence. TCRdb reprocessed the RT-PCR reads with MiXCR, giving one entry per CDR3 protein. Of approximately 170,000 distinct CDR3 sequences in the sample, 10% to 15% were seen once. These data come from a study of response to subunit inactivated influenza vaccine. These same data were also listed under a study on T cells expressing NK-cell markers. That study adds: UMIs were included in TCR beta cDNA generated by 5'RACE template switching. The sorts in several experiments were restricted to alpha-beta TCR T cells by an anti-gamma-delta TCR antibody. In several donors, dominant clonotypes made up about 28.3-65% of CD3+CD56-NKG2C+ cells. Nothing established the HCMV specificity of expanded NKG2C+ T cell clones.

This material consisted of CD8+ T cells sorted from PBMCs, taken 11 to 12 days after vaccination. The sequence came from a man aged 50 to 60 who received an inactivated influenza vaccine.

The CDR3 DNA follows: TGTGCCAGCAGCCAAGGACGAGGGCCCTACAATGAGCAGTTCTTC. Protein: CASSQGRGPYNEQFF. This chain connects TRBV14 to TRBJ2-1; possible D gene TRBD2, 5 bases. With 1 base removed from V and 2 bases from J, the gap between germline ends came to 9 bases. CDR3 length equals 15 residues. The germline V gene has CDR1 SGHDN and CDR2 FVKESK.